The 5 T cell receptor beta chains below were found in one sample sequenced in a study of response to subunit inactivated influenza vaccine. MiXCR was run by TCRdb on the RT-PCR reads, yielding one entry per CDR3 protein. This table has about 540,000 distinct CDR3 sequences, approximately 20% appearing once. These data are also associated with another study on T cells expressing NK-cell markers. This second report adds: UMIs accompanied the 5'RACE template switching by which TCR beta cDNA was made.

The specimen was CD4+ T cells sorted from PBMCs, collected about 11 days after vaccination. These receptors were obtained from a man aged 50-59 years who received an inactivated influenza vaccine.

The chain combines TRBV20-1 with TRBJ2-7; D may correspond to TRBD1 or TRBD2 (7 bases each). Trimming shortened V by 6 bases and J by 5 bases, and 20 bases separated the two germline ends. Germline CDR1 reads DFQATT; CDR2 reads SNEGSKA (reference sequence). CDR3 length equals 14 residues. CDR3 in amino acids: CSAIAGGDTDEQYF. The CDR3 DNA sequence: TGCAGTGCGATCGCAGGGGGGGACACCGACGAGCAGTACTTC.

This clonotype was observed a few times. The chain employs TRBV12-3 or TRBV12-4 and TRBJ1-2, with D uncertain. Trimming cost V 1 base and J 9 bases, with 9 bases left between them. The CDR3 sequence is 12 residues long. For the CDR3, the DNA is TGTGCCAGCAGTTTAGAGCGTCTGAGCTACACCTTC. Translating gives CASSLERLSYTF.

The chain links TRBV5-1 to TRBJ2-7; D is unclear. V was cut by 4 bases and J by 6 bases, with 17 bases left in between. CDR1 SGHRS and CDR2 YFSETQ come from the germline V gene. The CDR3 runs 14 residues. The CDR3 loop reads CASSPASPRSEQYF. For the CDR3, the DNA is TGCGCCAGCAGCCCGGCCTCACCGAGATCCGAGCAGTACTTC.

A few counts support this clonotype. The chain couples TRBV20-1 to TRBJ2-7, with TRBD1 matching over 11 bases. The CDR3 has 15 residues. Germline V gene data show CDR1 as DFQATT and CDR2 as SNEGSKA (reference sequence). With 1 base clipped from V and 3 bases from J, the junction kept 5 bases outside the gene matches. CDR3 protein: CSARAWGTGGYEQYF. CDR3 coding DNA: TGCAGTGCTAGAGCCTGGGGGACAGGGGGCTACGAGCAGTACTTC.

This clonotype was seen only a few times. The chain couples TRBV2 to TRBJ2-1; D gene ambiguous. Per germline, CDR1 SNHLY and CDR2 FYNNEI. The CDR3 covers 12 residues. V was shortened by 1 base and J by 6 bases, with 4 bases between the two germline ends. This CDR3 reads CASSEGGNEQFF. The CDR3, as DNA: TGTGCCAGCAGTGAAGGTGGCAATGAGCAGTTCTTC.